These 4 T cell receptor beta chains came from one sample sequenced in a study of control samples from healthy donors and cancer patients (dated by TCRdb to 2020 to 2022). Library creation used the immunoSEQ multiplex PCR assay. Imported from immuneACCESS, the table was reduced by TCRdb to in-frame sequences with V and J called. These copies leave out some clones; in studies compared against another copy, an unresolved V gene accounts for under half, and the cause of the remainder is not known. For this sample the table gives around 130,000 clones, of which 80% to 90% were detected only once. The ten biggest clones cover roughly 40% of the sample. What was sequenced was blood. Source of these receptors: a man aged 50 or older in good health.

The V call is TRBV6-5, the J call TRBJ2-1; D could derive from TRBD1 or TRBD2 (5 bases each). The germline V gene encodes CDR1 MNHEY and CDR2 SVGAGI. This CDR3 has 14 residues. Between the trimmed V and J ends, which lost 6 bases and 3 bases, there was a span of 12 bases. CDR3 amino acids: CASSRSDSYNEQFF. DNA for the CDR3: TGTGCCAGCAGCCGTAGCGACAGCTACAATGAGCAGTTCTTC.

This clone was counted a single time. The genes are TRBV10-3 and TRBJ2-7; 12 nucleotides align to TRBD2. This CDR3 has 16 amino acids. The trim removed 3 bases at V and 3 bases at J, leaving 6 bases unmatched. Germline assignment: CDR1 ENHRY and CDR2 SYGVKD. The CDR3 sequence is CAISELAGGLIYEQYF. The CDR3 coding sequence is TGTGCCATCAGTGAACTAGCGGGGGGCCTTATCTACGAGCAGTACTTC.

The sample holds one count of this clone. CDR3 loop: CTSSQDLSLLVYGYTF. The CDR3 DNA reads as TGCACCAGCAGCCAAGATCTAAGCCTACTGGTCTATGGCTACACCTTC. V is TRBV1 and J is TRBJ1-2. TRBV1 is shown as a pseudogene. The CDR3 is 16 residues long.

A single count supports this clone. The V gene is TRBV18, the J gene TRBJ2-1; weak D call: TRBD2 (7 bases). The V end lost 3 bases, the J end lost 6 bases, and 15 bases lay between the germline ends. The CDR3 length is 15 residues. Germline V gene lookup returns CDR1 KGHSH and CDR2 LQKENI. The CDR3 reads CASSPGGALANEQFF. Written as DNA, the CDR3 is TGTGCCAGCTCACCTGGGGGGGCGCTAGCCAATGAGCAGTTCTTC.